A selection of T cell receptor beta chains follows, all from one sample in a study of metastatic and nonmetastatic thyroid tumors. MiXCR reprocessed the PCR reads for TCRdb. The table has around 30,000 clones, 24% seen once. Sequences were obtained from blood. The receptor source for this set is a female donor with papillary thyroid cancer or a benign thyroid nodule (not recorded which). Some clones in this sample may be carry-over from other donors' samples. Each CDR3 is given with its conserved first and last residue. D genes are given only for firm matches. For some rows the clone size is stated as once, few or many, or as a class when expanded; others skip it.

>TRBV6-1|TRBD1|NA|TRBJ1-1
TGTGCCAGCAGGACCGGACAGGGGGACACTGAAGCTTTCTTT
CASRTGQGDTEAFF
>TRBV7-2|TRBD1|NA|TRBJ2-5
TGTGCCAGCAGCCCCGGGACAGGTTGTGAGACCCAGTACTTC
CASSPGTGCETQYF
>TRBV18|TRBD1|NA|TRBJ2-7
TGTGCCAGCTCACGAAGCAGGGGGTACGAGCAGTACTTC
CASSRSRGYEQYF
>TRBV7-6|TRBD1|NA|TRBJ1-2
TGTGCCAGCAGCACAGGGGGCACCACCTTCCTCGATGGCTACACCTTC
CASSTGGTTFLDGYTF
>TRBV5-1|NA|NA|TRBJ1-5
TGCGCCAGCAGCTTGGACGAAGGTCAGCCCCAGCATTTT
CASSLDEGQPQHF
>TRBV19|NA|many|TRBJ1-2
TGTGCCAGTAGTATGGAGGTACGCTATGGCTACACCTTC
CASSMEVRYGYTF
>TRBV7-2|NA|many|TRBJ2-2
TGTACCAGCAGCCTTAGCAGATCCGGGGAGCTGTTTTTT
CTSSLSRSGELFF
>TRBV28|NA|many|TRBJ1-2
TGTGCCAGCAGGCACCGACAGATCCGGCTTTCTAACTATGGCTACACCTTC
CASRHRQIRLSNYGYTF
>TRBV30|NA|once|TRBJ2-7
TGTGCCTGGAGGGGGCCGTTAAACCTAGGCTACGAGCAGTACTTC
CAWRGPLNLGYEQYF
>TRBV29-1|TRBD2|many|TRBJ2-5
TGCAGCGGGGCTAGCGGGAGGGAAATTGAGACCCAGTACTTC
CSGASGREIETQYF
>TRBV7-2|NA|many|TRBJ2-7
TGTGCCAGCAGCCCAACTCACACCTACGAGCAGTACTTC
CASSPTHTYEQYF
>TRBV5-1|NA|NA|TRBJ1-2
TGCGCCAGCAGCTTGGATGAAGGACAGAACTATGGCTACACCTTC
CASSLDEGQNYGYTF